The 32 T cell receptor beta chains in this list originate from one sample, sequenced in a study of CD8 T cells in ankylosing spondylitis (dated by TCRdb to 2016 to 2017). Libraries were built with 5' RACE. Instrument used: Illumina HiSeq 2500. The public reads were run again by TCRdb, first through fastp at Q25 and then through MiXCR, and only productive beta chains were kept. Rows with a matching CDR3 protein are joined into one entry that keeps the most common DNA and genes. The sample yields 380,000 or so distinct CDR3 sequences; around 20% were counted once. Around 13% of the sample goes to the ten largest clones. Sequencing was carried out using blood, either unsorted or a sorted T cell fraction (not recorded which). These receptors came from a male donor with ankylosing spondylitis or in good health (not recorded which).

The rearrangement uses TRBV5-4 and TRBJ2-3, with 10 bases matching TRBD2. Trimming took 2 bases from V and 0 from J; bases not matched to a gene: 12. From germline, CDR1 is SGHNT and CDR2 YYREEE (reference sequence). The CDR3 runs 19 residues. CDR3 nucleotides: TGTGCCAGCAGCTTTCGCGGGCTAGCGGGAGTGGTGAGCACAGATACGCAGTATTTT. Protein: CASSFRGLAGVVSTDTQYF.

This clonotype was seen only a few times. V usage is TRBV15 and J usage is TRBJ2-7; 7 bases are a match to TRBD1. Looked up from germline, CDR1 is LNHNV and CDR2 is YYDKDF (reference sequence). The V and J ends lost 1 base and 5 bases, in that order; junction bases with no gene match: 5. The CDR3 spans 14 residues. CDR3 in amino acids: CATSRGQGPNEQYF. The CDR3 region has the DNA TGTGCCACCAGCAGAGGACAGGGACCCAACGAGCAGTACTTC.

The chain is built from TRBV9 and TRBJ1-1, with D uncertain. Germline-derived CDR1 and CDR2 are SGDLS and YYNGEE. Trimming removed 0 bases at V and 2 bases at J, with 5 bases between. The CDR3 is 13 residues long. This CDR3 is CASSVEINTEAFF. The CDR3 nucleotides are TGTGCCAGCAGCGTAGAAATCAACACTGAAGCTTTCTTT.

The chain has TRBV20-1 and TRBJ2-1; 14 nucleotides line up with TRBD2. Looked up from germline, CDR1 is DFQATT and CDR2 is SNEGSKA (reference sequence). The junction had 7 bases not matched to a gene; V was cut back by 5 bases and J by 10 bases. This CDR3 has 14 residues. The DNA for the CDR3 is TGCAGTGCTCCAAGGACTAGCGGGGGGACGGAGCAGTTCTTC. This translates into CSAPRTSGGTEQFF.

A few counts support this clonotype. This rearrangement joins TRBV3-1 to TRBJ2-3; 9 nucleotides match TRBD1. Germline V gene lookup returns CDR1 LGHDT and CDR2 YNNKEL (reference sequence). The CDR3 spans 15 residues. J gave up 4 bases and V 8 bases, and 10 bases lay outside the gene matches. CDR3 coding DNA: TGTGCCAGCGACCCTGGGGGACAGGGCTCAGATACGCAGTATTTT. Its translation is CASDPGGQGSDTQYF.

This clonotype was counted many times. The CDR3 coding sequence is TGTGCCAGCAGCTTCGGGACAGGGGGCGCGTATGAGCAGTTCTTC. Translated, it gives CASSFGTGGAYEQFF. The V gene is TRBV7-2, the J gene TRBJ2-1, with 12 bases matching TRBD1. J was trimmed by 8 bases and V by 3 bases; bases with no gene match: 5. Germline CDR1 is SGHTA and CDR2 is FQGNSA. The CDR3 has 15 amino acids.

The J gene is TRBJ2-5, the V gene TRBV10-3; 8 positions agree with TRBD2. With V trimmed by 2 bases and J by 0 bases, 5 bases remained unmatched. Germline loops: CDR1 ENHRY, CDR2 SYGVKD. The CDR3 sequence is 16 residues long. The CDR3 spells CAISEVPAGDQETQYF. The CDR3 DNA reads TGTGCCATCAGTGAGGTTCCAGCGGGGGACCAAGAGACCCAGTACTTC.

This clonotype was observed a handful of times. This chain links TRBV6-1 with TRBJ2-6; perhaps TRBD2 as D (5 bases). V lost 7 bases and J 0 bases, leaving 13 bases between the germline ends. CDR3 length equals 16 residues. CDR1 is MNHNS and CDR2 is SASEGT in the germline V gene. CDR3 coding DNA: TGTGCCAGCATACGGGATATGGGCTCTGGGGCCAACGTCCTGACTTTC. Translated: CASIRDMGSGANVLTF.

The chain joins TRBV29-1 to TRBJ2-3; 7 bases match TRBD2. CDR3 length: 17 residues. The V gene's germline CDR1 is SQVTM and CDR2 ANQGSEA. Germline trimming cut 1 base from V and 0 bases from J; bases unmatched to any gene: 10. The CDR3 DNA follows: TGCAGCGTTGAAGGAAGCGGGGATTACCTTAGCACAGATACGCAGTATTTT. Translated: CSVEGSGDYLSTDTQYF.

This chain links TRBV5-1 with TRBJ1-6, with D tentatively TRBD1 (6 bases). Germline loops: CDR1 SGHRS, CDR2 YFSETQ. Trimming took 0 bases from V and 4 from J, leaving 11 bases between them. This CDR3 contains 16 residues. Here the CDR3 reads CASSLVGDKYNSPLHF. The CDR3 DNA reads TGCGCCAGCAGCTTGGTCGGGGACAAGTATAATTCACCCCTCCACTTT. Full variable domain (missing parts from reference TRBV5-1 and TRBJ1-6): KAGVTQTPRYLIKTRGQQVTLSCSPISGHRSVSWYQQTPGQGLQFLFEYFSETQRNKGNFPGRFSGRQFSNSRSEMNVSTLELGDSALYLCASSLVGDKYNSPLHFGNGTRLTVT.

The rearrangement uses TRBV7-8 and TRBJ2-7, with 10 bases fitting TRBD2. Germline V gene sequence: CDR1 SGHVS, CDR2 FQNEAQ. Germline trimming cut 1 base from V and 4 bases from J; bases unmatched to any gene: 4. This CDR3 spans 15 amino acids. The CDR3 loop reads CASSLGAGGYYEQYF. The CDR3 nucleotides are TGTGCCAGCAGCTTAGGAGCGGGGGGGTATTACGAGCAGTACTTC.

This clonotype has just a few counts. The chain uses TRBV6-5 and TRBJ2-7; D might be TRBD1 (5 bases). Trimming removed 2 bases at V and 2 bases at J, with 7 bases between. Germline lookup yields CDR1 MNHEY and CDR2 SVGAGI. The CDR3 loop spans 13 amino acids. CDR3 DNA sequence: TGTGCCAGCAGTTACGCAGGGCCCTACGAGCAGTACTTC. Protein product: CASSYAGPYEQYF.

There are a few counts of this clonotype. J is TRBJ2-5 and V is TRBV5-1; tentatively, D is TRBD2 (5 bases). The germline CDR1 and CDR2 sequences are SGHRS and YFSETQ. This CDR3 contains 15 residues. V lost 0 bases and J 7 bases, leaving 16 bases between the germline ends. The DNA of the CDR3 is TGCGCCAGCAGCTTGGAGGTCCCCTCGAGGGTGACCCAGTACTTC. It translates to CASSLEVPSRVTQYF.

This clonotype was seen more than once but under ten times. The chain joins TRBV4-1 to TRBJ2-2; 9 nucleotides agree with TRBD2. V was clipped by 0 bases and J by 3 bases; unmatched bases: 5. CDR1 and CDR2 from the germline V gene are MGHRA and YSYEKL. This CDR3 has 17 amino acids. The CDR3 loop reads CASSQDPSGVYTGELFF. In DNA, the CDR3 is TGCGCCAGCAGCCAAGATCCTAGCGGGGTCTACACCGGGGAGCTGTTTTTT.

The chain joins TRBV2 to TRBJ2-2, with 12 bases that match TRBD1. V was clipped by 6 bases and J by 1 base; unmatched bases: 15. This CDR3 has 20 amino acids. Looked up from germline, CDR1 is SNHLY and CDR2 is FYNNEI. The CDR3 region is CASRAPGQGAEGRNTGELFF. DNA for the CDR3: TGTGCCAGCAGGGCACCGGGACAGGGGGCCGAGGGTAGGAACACCGGGGAGCTGTTTTTT.

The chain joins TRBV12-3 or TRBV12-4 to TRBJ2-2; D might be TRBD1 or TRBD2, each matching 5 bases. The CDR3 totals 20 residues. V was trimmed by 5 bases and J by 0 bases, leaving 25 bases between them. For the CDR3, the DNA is TGTGCCAGCAGTGGGGACGGGATTCACCAGCGCCTCGCGAACACCGGGGAGCTGTTTTTT. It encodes CASSGDGIHQRLANTGELFF.

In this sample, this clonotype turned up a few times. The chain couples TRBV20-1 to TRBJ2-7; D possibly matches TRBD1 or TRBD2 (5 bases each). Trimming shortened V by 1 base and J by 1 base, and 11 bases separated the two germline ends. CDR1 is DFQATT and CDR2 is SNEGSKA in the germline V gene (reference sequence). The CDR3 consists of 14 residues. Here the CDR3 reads CSARAGDVSYEQYF. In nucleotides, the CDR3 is TGCAGTGCTAGAGCTGGGGACGTATCCTACGAGCAGTACTTC.

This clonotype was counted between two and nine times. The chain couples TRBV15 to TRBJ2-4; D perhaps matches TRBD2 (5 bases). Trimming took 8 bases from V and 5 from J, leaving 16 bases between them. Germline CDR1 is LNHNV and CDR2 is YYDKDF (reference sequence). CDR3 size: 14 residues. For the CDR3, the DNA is TGTGCCACCTCAGAGAGGGATGGGCAAAACATTCAGTACTTC. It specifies CATSERDGQNIQYF.

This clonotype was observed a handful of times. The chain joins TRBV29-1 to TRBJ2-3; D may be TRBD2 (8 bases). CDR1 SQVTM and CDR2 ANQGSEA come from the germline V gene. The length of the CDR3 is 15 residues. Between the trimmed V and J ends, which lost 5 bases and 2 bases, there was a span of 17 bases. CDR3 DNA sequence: TGCAGCGTTTCCGGGAGGGGGCCCCACACAGATACGCAGTATTTT. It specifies CSVSGRGPHTDTQYF.

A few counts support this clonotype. The CDR3 loop reads CASSPPGAGNEQFF. CDR3 bases: TGTGCCAGCAGCCCTCCAGGGGCGGGCAATGAGCAGTTCTTC. V and J are TRBV9 and TRBJ2-1; D possibly corresponds to TRBD1 (6 bases). CDR3 length: 14 residues. Looked up from germline, CDR1 is SGDLS and CDR2 is YYNGEE. V shed 4 bases and J shed 6 bases, with 14 bases lying between them.

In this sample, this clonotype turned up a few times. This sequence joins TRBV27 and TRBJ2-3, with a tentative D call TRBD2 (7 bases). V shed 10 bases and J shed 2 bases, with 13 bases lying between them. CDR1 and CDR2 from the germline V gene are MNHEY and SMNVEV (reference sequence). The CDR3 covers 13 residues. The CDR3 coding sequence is TGTGCCACCCGGGGGGCTAACACAGATACGCAGTATTTT. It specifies CATRGANTDTQYF.

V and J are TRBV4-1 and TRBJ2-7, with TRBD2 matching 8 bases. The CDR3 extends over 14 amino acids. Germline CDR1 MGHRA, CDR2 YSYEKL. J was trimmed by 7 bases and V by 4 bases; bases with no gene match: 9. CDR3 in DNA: TGCGCCAGCAGCCCGGGTGAAGCGGGGGTGGAGCAGTACTTC. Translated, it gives CASSPGEAGVEQYF.

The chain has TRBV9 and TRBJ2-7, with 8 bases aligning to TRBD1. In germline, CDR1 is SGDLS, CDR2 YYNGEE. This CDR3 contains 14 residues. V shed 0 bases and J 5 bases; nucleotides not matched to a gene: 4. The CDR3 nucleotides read TGTGCCAGCAGCGTAGCAGCAGGGGGCCACGAGCAGTACTTC. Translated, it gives CASSVAAGGHEQYF. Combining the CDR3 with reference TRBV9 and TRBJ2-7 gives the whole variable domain DSGVTQTPKHLITATGQRVTLRCSPRSGDLSVYWYQQSLDQGLQFLIQYYNGEERAKGNILERFSAQQFPDLHSELNLSSLELGDSALYFCASSVAAGGHEQYFGPGTRLTVT.

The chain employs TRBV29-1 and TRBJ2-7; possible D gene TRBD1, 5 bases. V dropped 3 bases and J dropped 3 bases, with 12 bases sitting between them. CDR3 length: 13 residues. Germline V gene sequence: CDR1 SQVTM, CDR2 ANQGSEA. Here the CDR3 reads CSVDGQGFYEQYF. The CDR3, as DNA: TGCAGCGTTGACGGGCAGGGCTTCTACGAGCAGTACTTC.

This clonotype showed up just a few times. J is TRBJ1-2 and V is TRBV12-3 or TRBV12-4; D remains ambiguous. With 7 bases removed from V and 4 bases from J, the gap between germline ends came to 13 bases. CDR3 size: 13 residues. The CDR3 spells CASIHDPSYGYTF. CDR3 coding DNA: TGTGCCAGCATTCATGACCCGAGCTATGGCTACACCTTC.

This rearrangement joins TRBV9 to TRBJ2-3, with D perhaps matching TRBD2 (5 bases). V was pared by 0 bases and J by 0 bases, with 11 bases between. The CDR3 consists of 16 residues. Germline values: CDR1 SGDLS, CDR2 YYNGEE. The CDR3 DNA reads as TGTGCCAGCAGCGTAGGAGAGGGAACTAGCACAGATACGCAGTATTTT. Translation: CASSVGEGTSTDTQYF.

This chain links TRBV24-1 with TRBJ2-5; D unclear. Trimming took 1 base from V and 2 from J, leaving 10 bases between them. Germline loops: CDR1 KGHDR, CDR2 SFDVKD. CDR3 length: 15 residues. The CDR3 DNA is TGTGCCACCAGTGATTTTCAACAGTTGCAAGAGACCCAGTACTTC. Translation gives CATSDFQQLQETQYF.

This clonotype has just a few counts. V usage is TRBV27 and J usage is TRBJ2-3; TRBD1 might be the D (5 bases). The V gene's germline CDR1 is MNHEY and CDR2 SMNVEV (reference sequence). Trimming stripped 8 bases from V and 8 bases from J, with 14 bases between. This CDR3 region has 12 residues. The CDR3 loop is CASREPGATQYF. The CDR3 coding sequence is TGTGCCAGCCGAGAGCCTGGGGCTACGCAGTATTTT.

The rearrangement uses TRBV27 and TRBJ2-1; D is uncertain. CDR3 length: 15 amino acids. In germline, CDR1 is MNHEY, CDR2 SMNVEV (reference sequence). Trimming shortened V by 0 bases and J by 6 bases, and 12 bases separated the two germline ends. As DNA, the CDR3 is TGTGCCAGCAGTTTATCCAGTTACAGCTTCAATGAGCAGTTCTTC. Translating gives CASSLSSYSFNEQFF.

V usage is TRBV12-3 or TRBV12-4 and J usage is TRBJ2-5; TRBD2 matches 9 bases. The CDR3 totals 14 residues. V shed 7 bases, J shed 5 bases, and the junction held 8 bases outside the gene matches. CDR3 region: CASTQGSGGETQYF. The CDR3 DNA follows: TGTGCCAGCACCCAAGGAAGCGGGGGGGAGACCCAGTACTTC.

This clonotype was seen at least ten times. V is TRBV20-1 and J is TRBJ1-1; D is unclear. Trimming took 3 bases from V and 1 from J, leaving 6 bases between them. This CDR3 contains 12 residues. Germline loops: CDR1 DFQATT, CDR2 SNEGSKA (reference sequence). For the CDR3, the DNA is TGCAGTGCTAGGGCGAGGAACACTGAAGCTTTCTTT. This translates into CSARARNTEAFF.

The CDR3 DNA reads as TGTGCCAGCAGCGTTGACAGGGTCGACGGCTACACCTTC. Its translation is CASSVDRVDGYTF. V and J are TRBV7-9 and TRBJ1-2; TRBD1 matches at 7 bases. Germline V CDR1 and CDR2: SEHNR, FQNEAQ (reference sequence). V gave up 5 bases and J gave up 8 bases; unmatched junction bases: 8. This CDR3 comprises 13 residues.